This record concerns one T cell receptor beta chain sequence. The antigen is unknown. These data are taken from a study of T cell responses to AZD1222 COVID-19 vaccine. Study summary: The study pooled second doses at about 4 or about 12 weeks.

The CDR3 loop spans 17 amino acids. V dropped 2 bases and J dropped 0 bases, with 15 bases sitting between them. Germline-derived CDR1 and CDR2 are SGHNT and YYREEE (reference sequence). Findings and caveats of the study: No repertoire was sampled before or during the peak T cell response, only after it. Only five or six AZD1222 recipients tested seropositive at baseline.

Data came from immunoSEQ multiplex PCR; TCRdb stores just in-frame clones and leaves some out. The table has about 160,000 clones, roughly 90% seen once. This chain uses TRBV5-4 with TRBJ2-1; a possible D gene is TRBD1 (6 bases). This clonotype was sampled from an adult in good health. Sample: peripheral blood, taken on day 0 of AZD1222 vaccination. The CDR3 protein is CASSLSLQGLSYNEQFF. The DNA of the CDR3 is TGTGCCAGCAGCTTAAGTTTACAGGGCCTCTCCTACAATGAGCAGTTCTTC.